This is a list of T cell receptor beta chains from one sample in a study of blood T cell repertoires in COVID-19. Clones were sequenced by immunoSEQ multiplex PCR, and TCRdb holds only the in-frame ones, with some missing. Among 120,000 or so clones, around four fifths were seen once, and the ten largest hold 25%. The sequenced material came from peripheral blood. The receptors here all came from a human donor in a cohort sampled during active COVID-19. The CDR3 runs from the conserved cysteine through the conserved F or W. D genes are given only for firm matches. Only some rows state a clone size, as once, few, many or a class for expanded clones.

d_call j_call v_call clone_size cdr3_length cdr3_aa cdr3_nt
TRBD2 TRBJ2-1 TRBV3-1/TRBV3-2 . 16 CASSQGLAGGRYEQFF TGTGCCAGCAGCCAAGGTCTAGCGGGGGGGCGGTATGAGCAGTTCTTC
TRBD1 TRBJ1-1 TRBV5-1 . 16 CASSPSPGQRNTEAFF TGCGCCAGCAGCCCATCTCCGGGACAGCGGAACACTGAAGCTTTCTTT
. TRBJ1-1 TRBV6-6 . 13 CASSKDRWTEAFF TGTGCCAGCAGTAAGGACAGATGGACTGAAGCTTTCTTT
TRBD2 TRBJ2-7 TRBV28 many 15 CASRLMREGAYEQYF TGTGCCAGCAGGCTTATGCGGGAGGGGGCCTACGAGCAGTACTTC
TRBD1 TRBJ1-1 TRBV5-1 . 15 CASSLDTGGRTEAFF TGCGCCAGCAGCTTGGATACAGGGGGCAGGACTGAAGCTTTCTTT
TRBD2 TRBJ2-2 TRBV3-1/TRBV3-2 . 14 CASSRSGRIGELFF TGTGCCAGCAGCCGCAGCGGGAGGATCGGGGAGCTGTTTTTT
. TRBJ2-2 TRBV20-1 . 13 CSARGRGTGELFF TGCAGTGCTCGTGGCCGGGGGACCGGGGAGCTGTTTTTT
TRBD2 TRBJ2-2 TRBV7-9 . 18 CASSPRGSGTANTGELFF TGTGCCAGCAGCCCCCGGGGTAGCGGGACCGCGAACACCGGGGAGCTGTTTTTT
. TRBJ1-1 TRBV4-1 . 16 CASSQDSPTGSTEAFF TGCGCCAGCAGCCAAGATTCCCCTACAGGGAGCACTGAAGCTTTCTTT
. TRBJ1-2 TRBV24-1 . 12 CATSAGGYGYTF TGTGCCACCAGTGCAGGTGGATATGGCTACACCTTC
. TRBJ1-2 TRBV5-5 . 16 CASSPMTLTANYGYTF TGTGCCAGCAGCCCCATGACGCTGACAGCTAACTATGGCTACACCTTC
. TRBJ2-1 TRBV20-1 . 11 CSASPAEKQFF TGCAGTGCTAGCCCCGCCGAGAAGCAGTTCTTC
. TRBJ2-1 TRBV5-8 . 15 CASSLAIRVEGEQFF TGTGCCAGCAGCTTGGCAATCAGGGTCGAAGGTGAGCAGTTCTTC
TRBD1 TRBJ2-7 TRBV11-2 . 16 CASSLYLTGQGYEQYF TGTGCCAGCAGCTTATACTTAACGGGACAGGGTTACGAGCAGTACTTC
TRBD1 TRBJ1-3 TRBV28 few 15 CASSLVGQSGNTIYF TGTGCCAGCAGTTTAGTGGGACAGAGTGGAAACACCATATATTTT
TRBD1 TRBJ1-2 TRBV24-1 . 15 CATSPPGQAFGGYTF TGTGCCACCAGTCCTCCGGGACAGGCTTTCGGTGGCTACACCTTC
TRBD2 TRBJ2-1 TRBV4-3 . 17 CASSQVFGLAGINEQFF TGCGCCAGCAGCCAAGTGTTCGGACTAGCGGGAATAAATGAGCAGTTCTTC
. TRBJ2-2 TRBV4-3 . 17 CASSQSRTAGGIGELFF TGCGCCAGCAGCCAGTCCCGTACAGCAGGGGGGATCGGGGAGCTGTTTTTT
. TRBJ2-1 TRBV4-3 . 13 CASSLIAYGEQFF TGCGCCAGCAGCCTAATAGCCTATGGGGAGCAGTTCTTC
. TRBJ1-6 TRBV19 few 12 CASRRGHSPLHF TGTGCCAGCCGGCGGGGGCATTCACCCCTCCACTTT
. TRBJ2-7 TRBV2 once 14 CASSGGFRQGEQYF TGTGCCAGCAGTGGTGGGTTTCGGCAGGGCGAGCAGTACTTC
. TRBJ2-2 TRBV9 . 16 CASSVLGDPNTGELFF TGTGCCAGCAGCGTATTGGGAGACCCCAACACCGGGGAGCTGTTTTTT
. TRBJ2-4 TRBV5-1 few 15 CASSLSGPNKNIQYF TGCGCCAGCAGCTTGTCAGGGCCGAACAAAAACATTCAGTACTTC
TRBD2 TRBJ2-1 TRBV9 . 15 CASSPTAGTYNEQFF TGTGCCAGCAGCCCAACAGCGGGGACCTACAATGAGCAGTTCTTC
TRBD2 TRBJ2-7 TRBV11-2 . 18 CASSLGGLAGGVGDEQYF TGTGCCAGCAGCTTAGGAGGACTAGCGGGGGGCGTTGGTGACGAGCAGTACTTC
TRBD2 TRBJ2-1 TRBV18 . 16 CASSPPRLAVYNEQFF TGTGCCAGCTCACCACCGAGGCTAGCGGTCTACAATGAGCAGTTCTTC
. TRBJ2-3 TRBV9 . 13 CASSVGVTDTQYF TGTGCCAGCAGCGTGGGAGTGACAGATACGCAGTATTTT
TRBD1 TRBJ1-3 TRBV7-2 . 16 CASSLRGQGGGNTIYF TGTGCCAGCAGCTTAAGAGGACAGGGGGGCGGAAACACCATATATTTT
. TRBJ1-6 TRBV19 few 15 CASSPDRAYNSPLHF TGTGCCAGTAGCCCCGACAGAGCCTATAATTCACCCCTCCACTTT
TRBD1 TRBJ1-4 TRBV14 . 18 CASSQTPGRGQDGEKLFF TGTGCCAGCAGCCAAACTCCCGGGAGGGGGCAAGATGGTGAAAAACTGTTTTTT
. TRBJ2-6 TRBV11-2 . 17 CASSLLKGGSGANVLTF TGTGCCAGCAGCTTATTAAAGGGCGGGTCTGGGGCCAACGTCCTGACTTTC
. TRBJ2-1 TRBV11-1 . 16 CASSSMGGWGYNEQFF TGTGCCAGCAGCTCAATGGGGGGTTGGGGTTACAATGAGCAGTTCTTC
TRBD1 TRBJ1-3 TRBV5-5 . 17 CASSLGQGFLSGNTIYF TGTGCCAGCAGTCTGGGACAGGGTTTTCTATCCGGAAACACCATATATTTT
. TRBJ2-2 TRBV28 once 13 CASSSPVTGELFF TGTGCCAGCAGCTCCCCGGTGACCGGGGAGCTGTTTTTT
TRBD2 TRBJ2-5 TRBV28 once 16 CATHRDATSGQETQYF TGTGCCACCCACAGGGATGCGACTAGCGGGCAAGAGACCCAGTACTTC
TRBD1 TRBJ1-2 TRBV6-2/TRBV6-3 few 14 CASSYSDRDYGYTF TGTGCCAGCAGTTACTCGGACAGGGACTATGGCTACACCTTC
. TRBJ2-1 TRBV7-9 few 18 CATLHWGEALSSYNEQFF TGTGCCACATTGCATTGGGGAGAAGCGCTAAGCTCCTACAATGAGCAGTTCTTC
. TRBJ1-2 TRBV7-9 . 16 CASSLAYRYRAYGYTF TGTGCCAGCAGCTTAGCGTATCGTTACAGAGCCTATGGCTACACCTTC
. TRBJ1-3 TRBV25-1 . 17 CASSEYAGINSGNTIYF TGTGCCAGCAGTGAATACGCAGGGATAAACTCTGGAAACACCATATATTTT
. TRBJ2-3 TRBV30 . 11 CAWQAALAQYF TGTGCCTGGCAAGCGGCCCTGGCGCAGTATTTT
TRBD1 TRBJ1-4 TRBV18 . 15 CASSNAGTGGEKLFF TGTGCCAGCTCAAACGCCGGGACAGGGGGAGAAAAACTGTTTTTT
. TRBJ1-1 TRBV5-1 . 15 CASSPFGGVNTEAFF TGCGCCAGCAGCCCGTTCGGGGGGGTGAACACTGAAGCTTTCTTT
. TRBJ2-2 TRBV9 few 15 CASSVGSGNTGELFF TGTGCCAGCAGCGTTGGTAGCGGCAACACCGGGGAGCTGTTTTTT
. TRBJ2-5 TRBV18 . 12 CASLQEEETQYF TGTGCCAGCTTGCAGGAAGAAGAGACCCAGTACTTC
. TRBJ1-2 TRBV4-3 . 15 CASSQSRDYFYGYTF TGCGCCAGCAGCCAGTCCCGGGACTATTTTTATGGCTACACCTTC
TRBD2 TRBJ2-3 TRBV30 once 15 CAWSVPSGVGDTQYF TGTGCCTGGAGTGTACCTAGCGGGGTGGGAGATACGCAGTATTTT
. TRBJ2-3 TRBV24-1 . 13 CATTGVSTDTQYF TGTGCCACCACAGGGGTAAGCACAGATACGCAGTATTTT
. TRBJ2-1 TRBV11-2 . 12 CASSLAQGEQFF TGTGCCAGCAGCTTAGCCCAGGGTGAGCAGTTCTTC
. TRBJ1-2 TRBV3-1/TRBV3-2 . 13 CASSPGDYYGYTF TGTGCCAGCAGCCCCGGGGATTACTATGGCTACACCTTC
. TRBJ1-5 TRBV7-2 . 13 CASSLSTYQPQHF TGTGCCAGCAGCTTATCCACTTATCAGCCCCAGCATTTT
. TRBJ1-5 TRBV10-1 few 14 CASSESSFNQPQHF TGCGCCAGCAGTGAGTCTTCATTCAATCAGCCCCAGCATTTT
TRBD1 TRBJ1-1 TRBV9 few 16 CASSQNQDRAGAEAFF TGTGCCAGCAGCCAGAACCAAGACAGGGCGGGCGCTGAAGCTTTCTTT
. TRBJ2-7 TRBV4-3 . 14 CASSQVGGGNEQYF TGCGCCAGCAGCCAAGTCGGAGGTGGCAACGAGCAGTACTTC
TRBD2 TRBJ2-7 TRBV3-1/TRBV3-2 . 15 CASSPLPSGAYEQYF TGTGCCAGCAGCCCCCTTCCCAGCGGGGCCTACGAGCAGTACTTC
. TRBJ2-3 TRBV7-2 once 14 CASRLAGTGDTQYF TGTGCCAGCAGATTAGCGGGGACAGGAGATACGCAGTATTTT
. TRBJ1-5 TRBV7-8 . 19 CASSARVILRRGSNQPQHF TGTGCCAGCAGCGCGCGGGTGATACTTCGACGGGGGAGCAATCAGCCCCAGCATTTT
. TRBJ2-3 TRBV19 . 16 CASSAGTLGLTDTQYF TGTGCCAGTAGTGCAGGGACTCTAGGGCTCACAGATACGCAGTATTTT
. TRBJ2-2 TRBV4-2 . 14 CASSQVYSTGELFF TGTGCCAGCAGCCAAGTATACAGCACCGGGGAGCTGTTTTTT
. TRBJ1-3 TRBV7-9 . 14 CASSSPYTGNTIYF TGTGCCAGCAGCTCCCCGTATACTGGAAACACCATATATTTT